Each of the 31 T cell receptor beta chains below was sequenced from the same sample in a study of cytotoxic CD8 clonotypes in ibrutinib-treated CLL (dated by TCRdb to about 2021). The time point label of this sample denotes: about a year on ibrutinib. Receptor amplification or capture employed the immunoSEQ multiplex PCR assay. Here the immuneACCESS table is served through TCRdb, limited to in-frame sequences with V and J called. Missing clones are a known gap in these copies; in checked studies unresolved V genes cover under half, and the rest lacks a known reason. This sample gives about 50,000 clones in total; roughly 70% of them show up just once. Of the sample, around 43% falls within the top ten clones. The source material was PBMCs, sampled after 12 months of ibrutinib treatment. The origin of the receptors is a human donor with chronic lymphocytic leukemia.

The chain is built from TRBV4-1 and TRBJ1-5; D is undetermined. The germline V and J ends were trimmed by 0 bases and 9 bases, with 15 bases remaining between them. The CDR3 has 15 residues. Germline V gene lookup returns CDR1 MGHRA and CDR2 YSYEKL. The CDR3 is CASSQDGGVSGPQHF. The CDR3 DNA sequence: TGCGCCAGCAGCCAAGATGGCGGGGTGAGTGGGCCCCAGCATTTT.

The V gene is TRBV5-1, the J gene TRBJ2-3, with D perhaps matching TRBD2 (5 bases). The V gene lost 0 bases and the J gene lost 2 bases, with 7 bases spanning the gap. CDR3 length equals 14 residues. From germline, CDR1 is SGHRS and CDR2 YFSETQ. CDR3 nucleotides: TGCGCCAGCAGCTTGGAGCGGAACACAGATACGCAGTATTTT. It specifies CASSLERNTDTQYF.

This chain links TRBV5-1 with TRBJ2-7, with 7 bases aligning to TRBD1. CDR1 is SGHRS and CDR2 is YFSETQ in the germline V gene. The V gene end was trimmed by 0 bases and the J gene end by 0 bases; junction bases not matched to a gene: 9. The CDR3 spans 17 residues. CDR3 bases: TGCGCCAGCAGCTTGGATTCGGGACAGAGGAGCTCCTACGAGCAGTACTTC. This gives the protein CASSLDSGQRSSYEQYF.

The rearrangement links TRBV5-4 to TRBJ1-2, with D perhaps TRBD1 (5 bases). Germline CDR1 and CDR2: SGHNT and YYREEE (reference sequence). CDR3 length: 14 amino acids. V lost 0 bases and J 11 bases, leaving 17 bases between the germline ends. The CDR3 DNA sequence: TGTGCCAGCAGCTTGGAGGCGGGGCCTAGTCATTACACCTTC. Amino acid sequence: CASSLEAGPSHYTF.

V is TRBV10-3 and J is TRBJ1-1; D ambiguous. Trimming left V 0 bases short and J 4 bases short, with 12 bases between. The CDR3 is 15 residues long. Germline CDR1 and CDR2: ENHRY and SYGVKD. This CDR3 is CAISESGVGSTEAFF. CDR3 bases: TGTGCCATCAGTGAGTCTGGGGTGGGGAGCACTGAAGCTTTCTTT.

The chain carries TRBV7-3 and TRBJ2-7; TRBD1 matches at 8 bases. J gave up 4 bases and V 1 base, and 3 bases lay outside the gene matches. CDR1 SGHTA and CDR2 FQGTGA come from the germline V gene. The CDR3 loop spans 14 amino acids. The DNA of the CDR3 is TGTGCCAGCAGCTTAAGGCAGGGGGCTTACGAGCAGTACTTC. This codes for CASSLRQGAYEQYF.

This chain uses TRBV19 with TRBJ2-5; TRBD1 aligns across 7 bases. Trimming removed 10 bases from V and 1 base from J; junction bases left unmatched: 15. CDR1 is LNHDA, CDR2 SQIVND, per germline (reference sequence). This CDR3 comprises 16 residues. This CDR3 is CATTNNRGPPQETQYF. The CDR3 DNA reads TGTGCCACCACAAACAACAGGGGCCCTCCCCAAGAGACCCAGTACTTC.

V usage is TRBV2 and J usage is TRBJ2-7; 8 bases map to TRBD2. V dropped 6 bases and J dropped 5; count of bases not matched to a gene: 12. Germline-derived CDR1 and CDR2 are SNHLY and FYNNEI. This CDR3 has 15 amino acids. The CDR3 coding sequence is TGTGCCAGCAGGGACTTCCGGCGGGAGGTGGACGAGCAGTACTTC. This gives the protein CASRDFRREVDEQYF.

The V and J genes are TRBV29-1 and TRBJ2-1, with 11 bases lining up with TRBD1. Germline V lookup: CDR1 SQVTM, CDR2 ANQGSEA. This CDR3 contains 15 residues. The V gene end was trimmed by 7 bases and the J gene end by 6 bases; junction bases not matched to a gene: 11. The CDR3 DNA sequence: TGCAGCGCCTCAAGAGGGACAGGGGGTCTCAATGAGCAGTTCTTC. This codes for CSASRGTGGLNEQFF.

The chain has TRBV4-3 and TRBJ2-1, with 7 bases that match TRBD2. Germline values: CDR1 LGHNA, CDR2 YSLEER. After removal of 3 bases from V and 8 bases from J, the junction contained 10 bases not matched to a gene. The CDR3 is 15 residues long. The CDR3 here is CASSQLLGREDEQFF. The CDR3 nucleotides read TGCGCCAGCAGCCAGTTATTAGGGAGGGAAGATGAGCAGTTCTTC.

This clone was detected once. This rearrangement joins TRBV2 to TRBJ2-5; TRBD1 matches 7 bases. Germline CDR1 reads SNHLY; CDR2 reads FYNNEI. There are 15 residues in the CDR3. V lost 5 bases and J lost 4; bases outside the gene matches: 10. The CDR3, as DNA: TGTGCCAGCAGTCCGCGTCAGCCAGGGGGAGAGACCCAGTACTTC. Its translation: CASSPRQPGGETQYF.

The CDR3 region is CASSIRTGQIEKLFF. The CDR3, as DNA: TGTGCCAGCAGTATTAGGACAGGGCAAATTGAAAAACTGTTTTTT. The chain couples TRBV2 to TRBJ1-4, with 8 bases matching TRBD1. The V segment lost 5 bases and the J segment 7 bases; nucleotides outside the gene matches: 9. This CDR3 region has 15 residues. CDR1 and CDR2 from the germline V gene are SNHLY and FYNNEI.

The sample holds a few counts of this clone. Germline and junction disagree at one end, which may indicate a read error. This chain connects TRBV6-5 to TRBJ2-3; tentatively, D is TRBD1 (5 bases). The CDR3 is 14 residues long. Germline lookup yields CDR1 MNHEY and CDR2 SVGAGI. CDR3 region: CASKDRGSIDTQYF. The CDR3 DNA follows: TGTGCCAGCAAGGATAGGGGCAGCATAGATACGCAGTATTTT.

This clone occurred once. This rearrangement joins TRBV6-5 to TRBJ2-2; D possibly corresponds to TRBD1 (5 bases). CDR3 length: 15 amino acids. Looked up from germline, CDR1 is MNHEY and CDR2 is SVGAGI. The V end lost 4 bases, the J end lost 3 bases, and 12 bases lay between the germline ends. The CDR3 DNA reads TGTGCCAGCAGTTCAGGGCTAGGGGACACCGGGGAGCTGTTTTTT. Translated, it gives CASSSGLGDTGELFF.

The chain employs TRBV7-9 and TRBJ2-1, with TRBD1 matching 9 bases. Germline V gene sequence: CDR1 SEHNR, CDR2 FQNEAQ (reference sequence). The CDR3 spans 15 residues. After removal of 5 bases from V and 1 base from J, the junction contained 3 bases not matched to a gene. The CDR3 here is CASSRDRASYNEQFF. CDR3 bases: TGTGCCAGCAGCAGGGACAGGGCGTCCTACAATGAGCAGTTCTTC.

This clone was detected once. J is TRBJ2-1 and V is TRBV29-1, with a tentative D call TRBD1 (6 bases). Germline V lookup: CDR1 SQVTM, CDR2 ANQGSEA. The length of the CDR3 is 12 residues. The V end was cut by 5 bases, the J end by 8 bases, with 13 bases between. In nucleotides, the CDR3 is TGCAGCGTTATAACAGGGACGGATGAGCAGTTCTTC. The encoded protein is CSVITGTDEQFF.

The chain employs TRBV6-6 and TRBJ2-3, with a weak D call TRBD2 (5 bases). The length of the CDR3 is 15 residues. Trimming cost V 1 base and J 0 bases, with 8 bases left between them. CDR1 MNHNY and CDR2 SVGAGI come from the germline V gene (reference sequence). CDR3 amino acids: CASSYWRTSTDTQYF. The CDR3, as DNA: TGTGCCAGCAGTTACTGGAGGACTAGCACAGATACGCAGTATTTT.

The CDR3 DNA follows: TGCGCCAGCAGCCATGAGGAAAGCAATCAGCCCCAGCATTTT. It encodes CASSHEESNQPQHF. This chain uses TRBV4-1 with TRBJ1-5, with D uncertain. The CDR3 covers 14 residues. Germline lookup yields CDR1 MGHRA and CDR2 YSYEKL. V was trimmed by 3 bases and J by 1 base, leaving 7 bases between them.

The chain links TRBV6-6 to TRBJ1-5; 7 nucleotides line up with TRBD1. The CDR3 is 15 amino acids. Trimming cost V 6 bases and J 0 bases; bases outside gene matches: 5. Germline CDR1 is MNHNY and CDR2 is SVGAGI (reference sequence). CDR3 nucleotides: TGTGCCAGCAGCTATGACAGGGCTAGCAATCAGCCCCAGCATTTT. This gives the protein CASSYDRASNQPQHF.

The rearrangement joins TRBV4-3 to TRBJ2-7, with 7 bases fitting TRBD1. Trimming cost V 8 bases and J 6 bases; bases outside gene matches: 13. The CDR3 has 14 residues. Germline V lookup: CDR1 LGHNA, CDR2 YSLEER. CDR3 sequence: CASGRAGGPFEQYF. The CDR3 nucleotides are TGCGCCAGCGGACGGGCAGGGGGTCCCTTCGAGCAGTACTTC.

This clone was counted a few times. This sequence joins TRBV28 and TRBJ1-4; D call uncertain. The V gene's germline CDR1 is MDHEN and CDR2 SYDVKM. The CDR3 is 12 amino acids. The V end was cut by 6 bases, the J end by 5 bases, with 7 bases between. The CDR3 region has the DNA TGTGCCAGCAGGATTAGAAATGAAAAACTGTTTTTT. Amino acid sequence: CASRIRNEKLFF. Together with reference TRBV28 and TRBJ1-4, the CDR3 gives the full variable domain: DVKVTQSSRYLVKRTGEKVFLECVQDMDHENMFWYRQDPGLGLRLIYFSYDVKMKEKGDIPEGYSVSREKKERFSLILESASTNQTSMYLCASRIRNEKLFFGSGTQLSVL.

The rearrangement uses TRBV6-5 and TRBJ1-1; 8 bases agree with TRBD1. This CDR3 comprises 14 residues. V lost 2 bases to trimming and J lost 9 bases; unmatched junction nucleotides: 8. Germline CDR1 MNHEY, CDR2 SVGAGI. The CDR3 reads CASSYSRRTGQAFF. As DNA, the CDR3 is TGTGCCAGCAGTTACAGTCGGAGGACAGGGCAAGCTTTCTTT.

The DNA for the CDR3 is TGTGCCAGCTCACGGGGGGGGACTACGGCTGGCTACACCTTC. Amino acids: CASSRGGTTAGYTF. The V and J genes are TRBV18 and TRBJ1-2; TRBD1 might be the D (5 bases). CDR1 and CDR2 (germline): KGHSH, LQKENI. This CDR3 spans 14 amino acids. Trimming shortened V by 4 bases and J by 7 bases, and 16 bases separated the two germline ends.

This chain joins TRBV7-3 and TRBJ1-1; D unclear. V was clipped by 0 bases and J by 1 base, with 6 bases between them. CDR1 and CDR2 (germline): SGHTA, FQGTGA. The CDR3 runs to 14 residues. CDR3 in DNA: TGTGCCAGCAGCTTAACACGATGGAACACTGAAGCTTTCTTT. It codes for CASSLTRWNTEAFF. The full variable domain, in which reference TRBV7-3 and TRBJ1-1 provide the parts outside the CDR3, is GAGVSQTPSNKVTEKGKYVELRCDPISGHTALYWYRQSLGQGPEFLIYFQGTGAADDSGLPNDRFFAVRPEGSVSTLKIQRTERGDSAVYLCASSLTRWNTEAFFGQGTRLTVV.

This rearrangement joins TRBV27 to TRBJ2-1; D not resolved. Germline CDR1 and CDR2: MNHEY and SMNVEV (reference sequence). There are 17 residues in the CDR3. V was pared by 1 base and J by 0 bases, with 13 bases between. The CDR3 sequence: CASSLFWRRSSYNEQFF. CDR3 in DNA: TGTGCCAGCAGTTTATTCTGGCGGAGAAGCTCCTACAATGAGCAGTTCTTC.

CDR3 sequence (DNA): TGTGCCAGCAGTTTGGACAGGGGGAAGAATGAGCAGTTCTTC. Protein sequence: CASSLDRGKNEQFF. The chain combines TRBV28 with TRBJ2-1; the match to TRBD1 covers 10 bases. Germline trimming cut 3 bases from V and 7 bases from J; bases unmatched to any gene: 3. This CDR3 region has 14 residues. CDR1 is MDHEN, CDR2 SYDVKM, per germline.

The gene calls are TRBV7-6 and TRBJ2-3; maybe TRBD1 (6 bases). The CDR3 spans 15 residues. Deletions cut 5 bases from V and 2 bases from J, with 14 bases between. Germline V gives CDR1 SGHVS, CDR2 FNYEAQ. The CDR3 nucleotides are TGTGCCAGCAGCGTTAGACAGGCGATCACAGATACGCAGTATTTT. This codes for CASSVRQAITDTQYF.

This sequence joins TRBV7-9 and TRBJ2-1; D is undetermined. Germline V CDR1 and CDR2: SEHNR, FQNEAQ (reference sequence). This CDR3 region has 11 residues. Trimming removed 4 bases from V and 10 bases from J, with 8 bases in between. The CDR3 region is CASSSPSEQFF. DNA of the CDR3: TGTGCCAGCAGCTCCCCTTCGGAGCAGTTCTTC.

In DNA, the CDR3 is TGTGCCAGTAGTGCGACAGTTTCTAATGAAAAACTGTTTTTT. Translation: CASSATVSNEKLFF. This chain joins TRBV19 and TRBJ1-4, with D perhaps matching TRBD1 (5 bases). Trimming cost V 5 bases and J 3 bases, with 10 bases left between them. Germline CDR1 is LNHDA and CDR2 is SQIVND (reference sequence). This CDR3 region has 14 residues.

The J gene is TRBJ1-4, the V gene TRBV4-3; D unresolved. The CDR3 runs 14 residues. CDR1 and CDR2 from the germline V gene are LGHNA and YSLEER. The V end was cut by 8 bases, the J end by 0 bases, with 10 bases between. Here the CDR3 DNA reads TGCGCCAGCGGCTCCTACACAACTAATGAAAAACTGTTTTTT. It encodes CASGSYTTNEKLFF.

In the case of this clone: Other DNA variants within this sample encode the same CDR3. This chain links TRBV6-1 with TRBJ1-5; D uncertain. The CDR3 covers 12 residues. V was trimmed by 6 bases and J by 0 bases, leaving 3 bases between them. Germline assignment: CDR1 MNHNS and CDR2 SASEGT. For the CDR3, the DNA is TGTGCCAGCAGGCTTAGCAATCAGCCCCAGCATTTT. Residues: CASRLSNQPQHF.